The clone carrying this T cell receptor beta chain was seen ten or more times. As yet, its antigen is unknown. These data are taken from a study of blood T cells in healthy people across ages. Whole-study findings and limits: More naive CD4+ cells and higher diversity were found in long-lived than in aged donors. Researchers judged that diversity estimates from one million T cells fell short of true values. In older individuals, TCR beta diversity per million T cells was lower, falling roughly linearly with age.

Extraction yielded at least 5.5 micrograms of total RNA per sample. The length of the CDR3 is 17 residues. Trimming shortened V by 1 base and J by 7 bases, and 20 bases separated the two germline ends. The V gene's germline CDR1 is LGHNA and CDR2 YNFKEQ. Next came a second PCR, run for about 6 to 11 cycles, which used a sample-barcoded 5' primer along with a J-beta primer mix. TCRdb ran MiXCR on the 5' RACE reads and lists one entry per CDR3 protein. The sample shows some 1.5 million distinct CDR3 sequences, 28% of them seen only once. Sequenced material: blood. The TCR sequence derives from a young woman in good health. The chain has TRBV4-2 and TRBJ2-1, with a weak D call TRBD2 (5 bases). The chain's CDR3 is CASSQVVSGVGENEQFF. The CDR3 nucleotides read TGTGCCAGCAGCCAAGTCGTGTCCGGGGTGGGTGAAAATGAGCAGTTCTTC.